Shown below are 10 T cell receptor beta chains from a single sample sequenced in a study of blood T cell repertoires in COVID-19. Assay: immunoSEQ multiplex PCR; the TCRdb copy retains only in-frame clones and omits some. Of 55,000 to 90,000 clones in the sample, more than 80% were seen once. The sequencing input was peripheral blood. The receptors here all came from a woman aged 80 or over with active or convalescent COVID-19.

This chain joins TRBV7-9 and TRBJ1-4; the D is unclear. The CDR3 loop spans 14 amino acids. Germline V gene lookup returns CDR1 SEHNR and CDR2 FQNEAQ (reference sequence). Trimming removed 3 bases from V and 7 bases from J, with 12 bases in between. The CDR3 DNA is TGTGCCAGCAGCTTTGGGATCGGGGTTGAAAAACTGTTTTTT. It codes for CASSFGIGVEKLFF. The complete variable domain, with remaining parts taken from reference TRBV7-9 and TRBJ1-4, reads DTGVSQNPRHKITKRGQNVTFRCDPISEHNRLYWYRQTLGQGPEFLTYFQNEAQLEKSRLLSDRFSAERPKGSFSTLEIQRTEQGDSAMYLCASSFGIGVEKLFFGSGTQLSVL.

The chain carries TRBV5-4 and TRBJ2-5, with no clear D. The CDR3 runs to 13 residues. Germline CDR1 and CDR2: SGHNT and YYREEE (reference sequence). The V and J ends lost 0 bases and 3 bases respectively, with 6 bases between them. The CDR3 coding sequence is TGTGCCAGCAGCTTGGACTTGAAAGAGACCCAGTACTTC. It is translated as CASSLDLKETQYF.

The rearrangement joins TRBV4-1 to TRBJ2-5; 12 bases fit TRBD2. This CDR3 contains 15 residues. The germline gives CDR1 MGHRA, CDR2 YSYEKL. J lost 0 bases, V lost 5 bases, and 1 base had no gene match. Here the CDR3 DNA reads TGCGCCAGCAGCAGACTAGCGGGGGACCAAGAGACCCAGTACTTC. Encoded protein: CASSRLAGDQETQYF.

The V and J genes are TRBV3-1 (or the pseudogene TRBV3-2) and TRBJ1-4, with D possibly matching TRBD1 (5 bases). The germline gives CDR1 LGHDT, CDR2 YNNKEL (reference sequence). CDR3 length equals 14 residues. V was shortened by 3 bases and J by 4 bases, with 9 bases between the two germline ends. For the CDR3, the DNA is TGTGCCAGCAGCCAGCAGGGAAATAATGAAAAACTGTTTTTT. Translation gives CASSQQGNNEKLFF.

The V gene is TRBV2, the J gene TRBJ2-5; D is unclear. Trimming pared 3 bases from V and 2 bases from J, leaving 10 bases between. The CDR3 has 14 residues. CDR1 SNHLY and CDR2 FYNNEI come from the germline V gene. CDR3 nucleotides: TGTGCCAGCAGTGACGCCCAGAATCAAGAGACCCAGTACTTC. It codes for CASSDAQNQETQYF.

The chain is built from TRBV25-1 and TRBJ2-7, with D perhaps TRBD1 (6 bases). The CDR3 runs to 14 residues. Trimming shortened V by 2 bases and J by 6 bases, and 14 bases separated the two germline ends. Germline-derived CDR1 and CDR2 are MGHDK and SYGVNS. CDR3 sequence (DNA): TGTGCCAGCAGTGAAGTGGGGGACAAGACCGAGCAGTACTTC. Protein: CASSEVGDKTEQYF.

The chain's CDR3 is CASSGQTSGGTYEQYF. The CDR3 region has the DNA TGTGCCAGCAGTGGACAGACTAGCGGGGGGACCTACGAGCAGTACTTC. The chain couples TRBV6-1 to TRBJ2-7; TRBD2 aligns across 13 bases. Germline-derived CDR1 and CDR2 are MNHNS and SASEGT. CDR3 length: 16 residues. The V and J ends lost 4 bases and 2 bases, in that order; junction bases with no gene match: 5.

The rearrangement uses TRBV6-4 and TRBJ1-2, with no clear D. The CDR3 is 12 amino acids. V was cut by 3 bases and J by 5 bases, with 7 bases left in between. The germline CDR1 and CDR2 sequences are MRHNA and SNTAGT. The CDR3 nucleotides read TGTGCCAGCAGTGATGGCAGATATGGCTACACCTTC. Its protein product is CASSDGRYGYTF.

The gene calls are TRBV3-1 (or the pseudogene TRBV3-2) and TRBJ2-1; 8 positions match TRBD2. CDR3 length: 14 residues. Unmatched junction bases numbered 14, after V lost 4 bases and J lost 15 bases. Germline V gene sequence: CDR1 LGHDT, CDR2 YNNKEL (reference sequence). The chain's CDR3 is CASSLGLSGLEAFF. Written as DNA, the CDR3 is TGTGCCAGCAGCCTAGGGCTATCGGGACTAGAGGCGTTCTTC.

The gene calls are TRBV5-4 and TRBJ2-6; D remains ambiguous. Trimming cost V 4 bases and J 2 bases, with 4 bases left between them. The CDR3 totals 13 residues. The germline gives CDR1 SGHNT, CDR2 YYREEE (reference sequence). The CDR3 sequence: CASSLPGANVLTF. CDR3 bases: TGTGCCAGCAGCCTCCCTGGGGCCAACGTCCTGACTTTC.